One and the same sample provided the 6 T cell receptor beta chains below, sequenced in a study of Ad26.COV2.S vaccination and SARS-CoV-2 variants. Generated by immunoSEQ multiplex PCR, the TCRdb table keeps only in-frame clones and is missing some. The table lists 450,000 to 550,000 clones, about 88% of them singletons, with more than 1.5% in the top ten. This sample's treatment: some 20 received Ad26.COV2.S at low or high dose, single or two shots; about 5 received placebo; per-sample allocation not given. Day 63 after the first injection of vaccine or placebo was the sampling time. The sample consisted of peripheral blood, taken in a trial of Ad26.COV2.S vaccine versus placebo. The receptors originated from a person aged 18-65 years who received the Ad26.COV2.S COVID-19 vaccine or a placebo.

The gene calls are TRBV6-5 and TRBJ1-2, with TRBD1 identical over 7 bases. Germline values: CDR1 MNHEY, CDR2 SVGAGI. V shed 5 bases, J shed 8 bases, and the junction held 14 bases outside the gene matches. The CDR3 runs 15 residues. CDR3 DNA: TGTGCCAGCAGTCGTGACAGGGCGCCCCAGAGGGGCTACACCTTC. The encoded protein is CASSRDRAPQRGYTF.

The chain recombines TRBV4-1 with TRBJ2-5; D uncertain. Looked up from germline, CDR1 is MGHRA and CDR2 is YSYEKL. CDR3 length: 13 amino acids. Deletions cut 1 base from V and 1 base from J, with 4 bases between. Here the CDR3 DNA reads TGCGCCAGCAGCCAAGTAATCCAAGAGACCCAGTACTTC. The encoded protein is CASSQVIQETQYF.

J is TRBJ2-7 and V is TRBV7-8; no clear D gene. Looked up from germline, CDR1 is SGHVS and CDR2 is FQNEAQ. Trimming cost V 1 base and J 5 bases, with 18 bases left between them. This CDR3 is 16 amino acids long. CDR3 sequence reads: CASSLEVWAKPHEQYF. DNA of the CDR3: TGTGCCAGCAGCTTAGAAGTCTGGGCGAAACCCCACGAGCAGTACTTC.

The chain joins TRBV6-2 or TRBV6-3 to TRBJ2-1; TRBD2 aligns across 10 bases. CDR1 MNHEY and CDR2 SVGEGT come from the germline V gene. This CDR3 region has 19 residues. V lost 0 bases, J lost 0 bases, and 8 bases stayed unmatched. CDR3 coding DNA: TGTGCCAGCAGTTACTCCCTCTGGACTAGCGGCAGCTCCTACAATGAGCAGTTCTTC. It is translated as CASSYSLWTSGSSYNEQFF.

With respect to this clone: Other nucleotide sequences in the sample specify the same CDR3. CDR3 DNA sequence: TGTGCCAGCAGCGGGAGCGGGGGGTCCTACAATGAGCAGTTCTTC. Its translation: CASSGSGGSYNEQFF. The chain is built from TRBV9 and TRBJ2-1; 9 positions agree with TRBD2. Germline CDR1 and CDR2: SGDLS and YYNGEE. V gave up 3 bases and J gave up 1 base; unmatched junction bases: 2. The CDR3 loop spans 15 amino acids.

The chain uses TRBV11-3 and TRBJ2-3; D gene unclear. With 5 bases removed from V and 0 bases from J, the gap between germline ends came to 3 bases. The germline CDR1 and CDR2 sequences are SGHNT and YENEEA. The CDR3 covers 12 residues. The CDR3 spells CASSQSTDTQYF. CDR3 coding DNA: TGTGCCAGCAGCCAAAGCACAGATACGCAGTATTTT. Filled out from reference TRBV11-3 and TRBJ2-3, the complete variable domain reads EAGVVQSPRYKIIEKKQPVAFWCNPISGHNTLYWYLQNLGQGPELLIRYENEEAVDDSQLPKDRFSAERLKGVDSTLKIQPAELGDSAVYLCASSQSTDTQYFGPGTRLTVL.